This TCR beta chain emerged from a study of beta chain features in type 1 diabetes. Study results and limitations: Overrepresentation of cells with high TCR expression could result from cDNA sequencing. All four CD4+ subsets from Type 1 diabetes patients carried moderately but significantly shorter TCRB CDR3s. A possible short-template PCR bias applies equally to patients and controls.

Blood was drawn once from each donor into heparinised tubes. The draws averaged around 110 mL. Germline V gene sequence: CDR1 LGHNA, CDR2 YSLEER. V dropped 0 bases and J dropped 7 bases, with 15 bases sitting between them. The CDR3 totals 15 residues. Sequenced material consisted of expressed TCRB transcripts (all of the isolated RNA was reverse transcribed). Naive, central memory and regulatory T cell samples yielded some 3.9 million reads on average. The data were produced by immunoSEQ multiplex PCR, yet TCRdb's version contains in-frame clones alone and is incomplete. The top ten clones hold around 0.0099% of a sample with roughly 340,000 clones, over 10% of them seen once. With regard to this clone: What it binds is not known.

This chain joins TRBV4-3 and TRBJ1-2; D call uncertain. Material for sequencing was naive CD4+ T cells from blood. The receptor was isolated from a woman aged 18-29 years with type 1 diabetes. Written as DNA, the CDR3 is TGCGCCAGCAGCCAAGATAGTGAGCAAGGAGGTGGCTACACCTTC. Its translation: CASSQDSEQGGGYTF.